This TCR beta chain emerged from a study of cytotoxic CD8 clonotypes in ibrutinib-treated CLL (dated by TCRdb to the early 2020s). Describing the broader study: In this cohort, 15 or so patients were treatment-naive and ten to eleven were relapsed/refractory, while approximately 18 had unmutated IGHV. Response samples were taken after a median of approximately 12 months on treatment, ranging from roughly 6 to 36 months. Partial responses were observed in roughly 25 patients and complete responses in 2; after a median follow-up of 68 months, remission was maintained in roughly 14 patients and progression was observed in roughly twelve. Cryopreserved peripheral blood mononuclear cells were collected before treatment, at response, and at either disease progression or sustained remission. All remission and progressive disease samples were collected while patients were still receiving ibrutinib. Of the approximately 91 people in the trial, about two dozen had longitudinal samples available. On average, each sample had some 260,000 productive templates and 96,000 or so productive rearrangements.

Concerning this clone: Its antigen is unknown. Per-base qualities were not stored, and no clone one base away is much larger.

On a MiSeq, deep resolution sequencing aimed for a depth between 1 in 1 million and 1 in 200,000 T cells, with each clonotype covered roughly 10x on average. TCR beta libraries were generated with the immunoSEQ hsTCRB Kit. Per the source publication's procedure: The data were analyzed with ImmunoSEQ Analyzer and ImmunoSEQ Data Assistant, and V, D and J gene assignments followed IMGT definitions. Clonality, which ranges from 0 to 1, was calculated as one minus the normalized Shannon entropy of productive rearrangement frequencies. Public clonotype analysis was restricted to overrepresented clonotypes comprising at least 0.05% of each patient's repertoire. Repertoires from around 13 age-matched healthy donors in immuneACCESS were used as clonality controls. The immuneACCESS repertoire file appears here via TCRdb, limited to in-frame rearrangements. These files lack a portion of the clones; in checked studies, under half of the deficit traces to unresolved V genes, and the cause of the others is not known. V and J calls and clone size follow that table, whereas D and trimming were derived from the DNA. The sample has fewer than 300,000 clones on record, 60% to 80% of them singletons. The top ten clonotypes cover about 5.7% of the sample.

The research as a whole found: Sampling times were not matched between patients in sustained remission and patients whose disease was progressing, and lymph node repertoires were not examined. Public clonotypes were found to be uncommon and were observed to contract or remain stable during treatment; the increase in clonality was shown to reflect expansion of private clonotypes at ibrutinib response. Baseline clonality exceeded that of age-matched healthy donors and correlated strongly with circulating CD8+ T-cell counts. Clonality increased at ibrutinib response, stayed stable in sustained remission, and fell back toward baseline at progression.

The germline V gene (reference sequence) sets CDR1 to SEHNR and CDR2 to FQNEAQ. V sheds 5 bases and J sheds 6 bases, leaving 13 bases between their ends. CDR3 length: 14 amino acids, cysteine to phenylalanine. Only the CDR3 part of the read is kept: 42 bases, read in frame from the first base. The time point label, read with the paper, signifies: progressive disease on ibrutinib. For TCR beta library preparation, roughly 1.8 micrograms of genomic DNA was extracted from cryopreserved PBMCs. Longitudinal blood samples from CLL patients receiving ibrutinib monotherapy were subjected to high-throughput TCR beta sequencing. The patients took part in an open-label, single-center phase 2 trial of ibrutinib monotherapy.

This clonotype was sampled from a human donor with chronic lymphocytic leukemia. The chain is encoded by TRBV7-9 joined to TRBJ1-4; the D gene assignment is ambiguous. The source material was PBMCs, sampled at disease progression, from a patient treated with ibrutinib. The CDR3 region: CASSPHRPDEKLFF. The bases read TGTGCCAGCAGCCCCCACCGGCCGGATGAAAAACTGTTTTTT.